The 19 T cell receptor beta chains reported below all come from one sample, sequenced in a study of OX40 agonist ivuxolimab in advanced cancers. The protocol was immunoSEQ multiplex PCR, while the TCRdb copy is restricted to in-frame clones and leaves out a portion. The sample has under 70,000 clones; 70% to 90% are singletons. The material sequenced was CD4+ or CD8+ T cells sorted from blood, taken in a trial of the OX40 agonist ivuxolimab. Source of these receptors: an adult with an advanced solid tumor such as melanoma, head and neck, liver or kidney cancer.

CDR3 region: CASSFSGGPGETQYF. In DNA form, the CDR3 reads TGTGCCAGCAGTTTTAGCGGGGGCCCCGGGGAGACCCAGTACTTC. V gene TRBV27 combines with J gene TRBJ2-5; 9 positions match TRBD2. Unmatched junction bases numbered 7, after V lost 3 bases and J lost 5 bases. The CDR3 spans 15 residues. CDR1 is MNHEY and CDR2 is SMNVEV in the germline V gene (reference sequence).

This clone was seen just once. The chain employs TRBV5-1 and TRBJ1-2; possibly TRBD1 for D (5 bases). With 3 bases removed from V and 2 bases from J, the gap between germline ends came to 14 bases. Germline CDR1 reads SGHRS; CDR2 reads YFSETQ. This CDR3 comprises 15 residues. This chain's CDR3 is CASSSQGNENYGYTF. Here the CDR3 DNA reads TGCGCCAGCAGCTCCCAGGGCAACGAAAACTATGGCTACACCTTC.

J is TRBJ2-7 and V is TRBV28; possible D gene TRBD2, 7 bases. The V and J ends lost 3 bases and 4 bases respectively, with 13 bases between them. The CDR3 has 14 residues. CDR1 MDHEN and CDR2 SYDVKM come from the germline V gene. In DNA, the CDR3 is TGTGCCAGCAGTTTTAGGGGGGGCGAGTACGAGCAGTACTTC. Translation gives CASSFRGGEYEQYF.

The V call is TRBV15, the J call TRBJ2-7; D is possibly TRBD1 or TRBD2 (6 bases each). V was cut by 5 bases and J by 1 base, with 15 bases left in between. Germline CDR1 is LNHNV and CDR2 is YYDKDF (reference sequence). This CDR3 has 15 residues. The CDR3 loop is CATSGEWGASYEQYF. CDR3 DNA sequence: TGTGCCACCAGCGGCGAGTGGGGGGCGTCCTACGAGCAGTACTTC. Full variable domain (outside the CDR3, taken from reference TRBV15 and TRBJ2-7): DAMVIQNPRYQVTQFGKPVTLSCSQTLNHNVMYWYQQKSSQAPKLLFHYYDKDFNNEADTPDNFQSRRPNTSFCFLDIRSPGLGDTAMYLCATSGEWGASYEQYFGPGTRLTVT.

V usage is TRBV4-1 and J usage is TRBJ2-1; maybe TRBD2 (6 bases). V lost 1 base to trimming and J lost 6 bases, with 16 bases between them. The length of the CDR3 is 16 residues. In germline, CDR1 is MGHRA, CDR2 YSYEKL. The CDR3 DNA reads TGCGCCAGCAGCCAAGCCCCTAACGGGGGTTTCAATGAGCAGTTCTTC. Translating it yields CASSQAPNGGFNEQFF.

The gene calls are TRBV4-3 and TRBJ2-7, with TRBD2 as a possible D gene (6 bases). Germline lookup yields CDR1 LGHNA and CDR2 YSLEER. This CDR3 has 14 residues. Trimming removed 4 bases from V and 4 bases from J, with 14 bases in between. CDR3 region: CASSPGTGEYEQYF. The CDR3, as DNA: TGCGCCAGCAGCCCCGGGACGGGAGAATACGAGCAGTACTTC.

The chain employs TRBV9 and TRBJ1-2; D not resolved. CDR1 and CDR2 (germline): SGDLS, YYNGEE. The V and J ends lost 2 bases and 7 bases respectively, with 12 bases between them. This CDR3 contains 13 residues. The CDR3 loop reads CASSVVWGGGYTF. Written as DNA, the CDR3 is TGTGCCAGCAGCGTGGTCTGGGGTGGTGGCTACACCTTC.

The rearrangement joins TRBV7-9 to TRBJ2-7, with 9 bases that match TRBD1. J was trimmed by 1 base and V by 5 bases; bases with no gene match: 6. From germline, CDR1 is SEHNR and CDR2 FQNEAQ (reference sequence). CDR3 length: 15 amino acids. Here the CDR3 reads CASSHTTGGSYEQYF. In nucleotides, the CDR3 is TGTGCCAGCAGCCACACGACAGGGGGATCCTACGAGCAGTACTTC.

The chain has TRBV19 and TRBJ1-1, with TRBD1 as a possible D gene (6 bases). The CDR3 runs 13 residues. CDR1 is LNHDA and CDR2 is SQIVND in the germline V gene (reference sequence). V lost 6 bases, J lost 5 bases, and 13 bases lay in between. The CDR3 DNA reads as TGTGCCAGTAGATACAGGGTAGGGACTGAAGCTTTCTTT. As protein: CASRYRVGTEAFF.

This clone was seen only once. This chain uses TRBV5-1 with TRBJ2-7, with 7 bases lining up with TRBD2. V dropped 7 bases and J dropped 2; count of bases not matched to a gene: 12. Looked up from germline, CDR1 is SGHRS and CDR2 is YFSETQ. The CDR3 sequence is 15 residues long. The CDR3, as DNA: TGCGCCAGCGGGGGGGGGACCGCCGGTCCCTACGAGCAGTACTTC. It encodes CASGGGTAGPYEQYF. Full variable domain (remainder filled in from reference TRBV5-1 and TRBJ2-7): KAGVTQTPRYLIKTRGQQVTLSCSPISGHRSVSWYQQTPGQGLQFLFEYFSETQRNKGNFPGRFSGRQFSNSRSEMNVSTLELGDSALYLCASGGGTAGPYEQYFGPGTRLTVT.

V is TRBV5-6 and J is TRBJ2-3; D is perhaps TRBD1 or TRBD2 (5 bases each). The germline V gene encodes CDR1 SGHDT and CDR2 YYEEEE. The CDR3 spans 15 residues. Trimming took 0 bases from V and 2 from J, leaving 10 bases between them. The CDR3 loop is CASSLAGTFTDTQYF. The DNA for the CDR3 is TGTGCCAGCAGCTTGGCCGGGACGTTCACAGATACGCAGTATTTT.

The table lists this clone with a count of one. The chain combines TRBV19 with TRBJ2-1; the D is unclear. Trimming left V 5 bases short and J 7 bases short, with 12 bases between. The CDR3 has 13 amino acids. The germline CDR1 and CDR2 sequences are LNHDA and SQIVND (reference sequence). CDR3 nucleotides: TGTGCCAGTAGTCCCGAACGAAGGAATGAGCAGTTCTTC. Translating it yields CASSPERRNEQFF.

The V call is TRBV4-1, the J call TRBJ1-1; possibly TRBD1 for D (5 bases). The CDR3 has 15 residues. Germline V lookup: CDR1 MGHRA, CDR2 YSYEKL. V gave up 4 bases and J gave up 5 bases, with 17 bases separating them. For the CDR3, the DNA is TGCGCCAGCAGCCCCCTCGAGGGGTCGAGGACTGAAGCTTTCTTT. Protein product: CASSPLEGSRTEAFF.

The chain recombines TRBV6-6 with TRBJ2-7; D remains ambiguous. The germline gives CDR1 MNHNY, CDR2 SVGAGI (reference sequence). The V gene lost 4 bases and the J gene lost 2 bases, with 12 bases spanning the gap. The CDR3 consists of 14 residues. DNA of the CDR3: TGTGCCAGCAGTTCACTCTCTCACGCCTACGAGCAGTACTTC. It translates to CASSSLSHAYEQYF.

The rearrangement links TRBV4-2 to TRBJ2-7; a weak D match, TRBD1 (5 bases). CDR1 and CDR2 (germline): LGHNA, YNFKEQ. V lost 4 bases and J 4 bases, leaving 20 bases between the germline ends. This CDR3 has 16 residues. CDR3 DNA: TGTGCCAGCAGCCCATCTGGCAGGGTCGAAGGGTACGAGCAGTACTTC. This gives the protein CASSPSGRVEGYEQYF.

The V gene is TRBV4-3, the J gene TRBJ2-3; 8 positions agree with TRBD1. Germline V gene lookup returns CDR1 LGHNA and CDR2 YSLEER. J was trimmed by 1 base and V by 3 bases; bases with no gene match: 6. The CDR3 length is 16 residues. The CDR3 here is CASSHTWGQGTDTQYF. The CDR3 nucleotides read TGCGCCAGCAGCCACACTTGGGGACAGGGCACAGATACGCAGTATTTT.

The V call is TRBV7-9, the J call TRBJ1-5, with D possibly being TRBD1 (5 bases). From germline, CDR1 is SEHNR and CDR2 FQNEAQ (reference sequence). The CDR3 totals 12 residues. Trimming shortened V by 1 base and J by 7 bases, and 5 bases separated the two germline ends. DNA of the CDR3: TGTGCCAGCAGCTTAGGGGGGCAGCCCCAGCATTTT. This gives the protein CASSLGGQPQHF.

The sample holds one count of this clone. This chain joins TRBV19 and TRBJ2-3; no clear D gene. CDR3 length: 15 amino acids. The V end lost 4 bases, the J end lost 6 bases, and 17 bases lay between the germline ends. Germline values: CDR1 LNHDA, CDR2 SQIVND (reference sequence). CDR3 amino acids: CASSSRSHSLDTQYF. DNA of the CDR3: TGTGCCAGTAGTAGCCGGTCGCACAGCCTGGATACGCAGTATTTT.

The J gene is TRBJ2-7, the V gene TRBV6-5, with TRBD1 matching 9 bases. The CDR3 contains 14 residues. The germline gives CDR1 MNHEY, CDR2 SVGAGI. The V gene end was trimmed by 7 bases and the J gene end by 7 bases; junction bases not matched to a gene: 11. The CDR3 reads CASTSRDRVWEQYF. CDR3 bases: TGTGCCAGCACTTCGAGGGACAGGGTTTGGGAGCAGTACTTC.